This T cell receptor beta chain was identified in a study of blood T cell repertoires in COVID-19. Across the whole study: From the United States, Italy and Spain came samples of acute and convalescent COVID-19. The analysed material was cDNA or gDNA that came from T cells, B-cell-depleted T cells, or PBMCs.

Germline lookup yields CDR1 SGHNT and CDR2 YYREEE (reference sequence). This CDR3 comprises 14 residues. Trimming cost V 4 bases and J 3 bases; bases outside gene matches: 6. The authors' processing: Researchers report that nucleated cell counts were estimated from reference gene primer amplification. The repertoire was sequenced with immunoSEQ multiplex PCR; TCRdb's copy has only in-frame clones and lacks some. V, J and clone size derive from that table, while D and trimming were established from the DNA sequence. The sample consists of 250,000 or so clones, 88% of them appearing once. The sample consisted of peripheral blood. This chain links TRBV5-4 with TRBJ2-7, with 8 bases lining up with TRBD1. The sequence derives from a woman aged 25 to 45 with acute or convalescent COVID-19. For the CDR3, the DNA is TGTGCCAGCAGCACCGGGACAGGCCGCTACGAGCAGTACTTC. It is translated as CASSTGTGRYEQYF.